Included here is one T cell receptor (beta chain) sequence, with context. This entry belongs to a study of blood T cell repertoires in COVID-19. Turning to the study itself: Sites in the United States, Italy and Spain provided acute and convalescent COVID-19 samples. T cells, B-cell-depleted T cells, or PBMCs supplied cDNA or gDNA.

Authors' data handling: Researchers report that nucleated cell counts were estimated from reference gene primer amplification. Using immunoSEQ multiplex PCR, the repertoire was profiled, and TCRdb retains in-frame clones only, with some absent. Clone size and the V and J calls come from that table; the DNA yielded D and trimming. The repertoire has about 36,000 clones, over 75% of them found once; the top ten carry about 2.3%. What was sequenced was peripheral blood. The source of this sequence is a human donor in a cohort sampled during active COVID-19.

This CDR3 reads CASRTGGSMNYGYTF. For the CDR3, the DNA is TGTGCCAGCAGGACAGGGGGCAGCATGAACTATGGCTACACCTTC. The rearrangement joins TRBV6-5 to TRBJ1-2, with 10 bases matching TRBD1. The germline CDR1 and CDR2 sequences are MNHEY and SVGAGI. The V and J ends lost 6 bases and 2 bases, in that order; junction bases with no gene match: 6. The CDR3 totals 15 residues.